This T cell receptor beta chain was obtained from a study of cytomegalovirus exposure and HLA in healthy donors. This clone was observed a handful of times. Its antigen is not identified. In germline, CDR1 is WSHSY, CDR2 SAAADI. This CDR3 is built from 12 residues. Trimming left V 4 bases short and J 6 bases short, with 7 bases between. PCR was performed using 60 Vbeta and 13 Jbeta primers. Assay used: immunoSEQ multiplex PCR; TCRdb lists only in-frame clones, some missing. This sample carries 50,000 or so clones, around 70% of them seen once, and the ten largest clones take around 8.4%. Study results and limitations: There was a cluster of highly shared sequence variants that was likely a sequencing artifact. Earlier findings revealed that most TCR beta V segments proved productive either about 87% or about 30% of the time.

The receptor's source is a woman aged 50 to 60 in good health and CMV-seronegative. The sequenced sample was PBMCs. The V call is TRBV10-2, the J call TRBJ2-1; D remains ambiguous. The CDR3 DNA follows: TGCGCCAGCAGTGTTGTATCCAATGAGCAGTTCTTC. Protein product: CASSVVSNEQFF.